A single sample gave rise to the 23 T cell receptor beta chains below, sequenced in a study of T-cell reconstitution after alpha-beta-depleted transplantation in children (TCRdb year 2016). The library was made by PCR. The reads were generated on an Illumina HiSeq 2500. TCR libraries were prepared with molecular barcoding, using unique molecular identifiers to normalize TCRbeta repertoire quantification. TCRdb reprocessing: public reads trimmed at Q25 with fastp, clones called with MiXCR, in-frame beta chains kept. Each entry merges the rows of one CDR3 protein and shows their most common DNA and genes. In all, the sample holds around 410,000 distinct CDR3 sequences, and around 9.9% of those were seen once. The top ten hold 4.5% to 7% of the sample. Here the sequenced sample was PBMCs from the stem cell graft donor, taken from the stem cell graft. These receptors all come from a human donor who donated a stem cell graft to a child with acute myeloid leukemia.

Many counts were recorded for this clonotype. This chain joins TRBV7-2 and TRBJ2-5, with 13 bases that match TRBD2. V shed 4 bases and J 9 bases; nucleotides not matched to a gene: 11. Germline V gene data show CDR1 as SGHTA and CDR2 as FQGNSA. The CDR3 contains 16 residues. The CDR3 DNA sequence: TGTGCCAGCAGCTCGGGCTCCGGGACTAGCGGGATGGCCCAGTACTTC. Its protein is CASSSGSGTSGMAQYF.

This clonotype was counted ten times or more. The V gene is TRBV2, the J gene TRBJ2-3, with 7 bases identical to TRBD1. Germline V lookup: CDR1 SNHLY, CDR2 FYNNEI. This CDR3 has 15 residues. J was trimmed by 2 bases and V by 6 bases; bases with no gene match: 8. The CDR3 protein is CASSENDRATDTQYF. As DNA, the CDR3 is TGTGCCAGCAGCGAAAATGACAGGGCCACAGATACGCAGTATTTT.

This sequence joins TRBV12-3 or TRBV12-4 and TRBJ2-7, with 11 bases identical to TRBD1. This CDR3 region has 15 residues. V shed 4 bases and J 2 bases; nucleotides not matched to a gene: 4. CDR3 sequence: CASSSPGQGAYEQYF. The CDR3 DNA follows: TGTGCCAGCAGTTCTCCGGGACAGGGGGCCTACGAGCAGTACTTC.

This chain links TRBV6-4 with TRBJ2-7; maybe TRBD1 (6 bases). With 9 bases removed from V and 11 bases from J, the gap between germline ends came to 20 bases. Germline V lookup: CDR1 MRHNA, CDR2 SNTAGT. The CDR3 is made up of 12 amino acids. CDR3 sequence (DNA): TGTGCCAGTTGTCTCCCAGGGGCGGAGAAGTACTTC. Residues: CASCLPGAEKYF.

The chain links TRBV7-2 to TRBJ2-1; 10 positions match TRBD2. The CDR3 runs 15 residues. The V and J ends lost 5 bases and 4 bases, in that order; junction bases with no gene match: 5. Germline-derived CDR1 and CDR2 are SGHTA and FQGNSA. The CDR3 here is CASSGGTSAYNEQFF. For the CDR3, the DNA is TGTGCCAGCAGCGGGGGGACTAGCGCTTACAATGAGCAGTTCTTC.

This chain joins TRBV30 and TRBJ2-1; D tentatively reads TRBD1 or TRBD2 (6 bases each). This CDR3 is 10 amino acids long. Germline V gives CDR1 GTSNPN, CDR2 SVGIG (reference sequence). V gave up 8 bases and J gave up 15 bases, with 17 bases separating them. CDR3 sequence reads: CATGRSQTFF. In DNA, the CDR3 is TGTGCCACAGGGAGGTCCCAGACGTTCTTC. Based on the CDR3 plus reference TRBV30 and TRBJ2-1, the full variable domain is SQTIHQWPATLVQPVGSPLSLECTVEGTSNPNLYWYRQAAGRGLQLLFYSVGIGQISSEVPQNLSASRPQDRQFILSSKKLLLSDSGFYLCATGRSQTFFGPGTRLTVL.

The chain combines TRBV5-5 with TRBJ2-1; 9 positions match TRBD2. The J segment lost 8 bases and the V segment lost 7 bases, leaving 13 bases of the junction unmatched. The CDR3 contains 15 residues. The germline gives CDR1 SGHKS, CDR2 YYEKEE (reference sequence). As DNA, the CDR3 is TGTGCCAGCGGCACCTCCGGGACTAGCTTTGATGAGCAGTTCTTC. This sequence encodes CASGTSGTSFDEQFF.

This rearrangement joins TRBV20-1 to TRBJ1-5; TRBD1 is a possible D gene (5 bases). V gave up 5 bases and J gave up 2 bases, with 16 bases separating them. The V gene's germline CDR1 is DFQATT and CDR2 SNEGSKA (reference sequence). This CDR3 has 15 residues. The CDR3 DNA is TGCAGTGCTGGGACGGGCGGGACGGGCAATCAGCCCCAGCATTTT. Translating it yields CSAGTGGTGNQPQHF.

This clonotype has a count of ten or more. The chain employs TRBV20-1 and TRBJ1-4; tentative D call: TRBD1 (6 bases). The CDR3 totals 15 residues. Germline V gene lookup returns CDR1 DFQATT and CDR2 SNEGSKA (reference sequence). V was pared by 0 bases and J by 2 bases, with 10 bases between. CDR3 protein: CSARDPTGTNEKLFF. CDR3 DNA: TGCAGTGCTAGAGATCCCACAGGGACTAATGAAAAACTGTTTTTT.

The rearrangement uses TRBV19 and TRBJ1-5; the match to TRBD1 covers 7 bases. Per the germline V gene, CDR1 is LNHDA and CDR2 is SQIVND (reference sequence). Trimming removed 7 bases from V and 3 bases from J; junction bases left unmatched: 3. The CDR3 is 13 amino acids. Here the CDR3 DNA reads TGTGCCAGTACTGACAGGGTCAATCAGCCCCAGCATTTT. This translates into CASTDRVNQPQHF.

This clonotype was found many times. CDR3 DNA sequence: TGTGCCAGCAGCCGGACTAGCGGGGGCTACAATGAGCAGTTCTTC. This translates into CASSRTSGGYNEQFF. This chain uses TRBV5-6 with TRBJ2-1; TRBD2 matches at 13 bases. V lost 4 bases and J lost 3; bases outside the gene matches: 1. This CDR3 has 15 amino acids. CDR1 is SGHDT, CDR2 YYEEEE, per germline. The full variable domain, its missing parts supplied by reference TRBV5-6 and TRBJ2-1, is DAGVTQSPTHLIKTRGQQVTLRCSPKSGHDTVSWYQQALGQGPQFIFQYYEEEERQRGNFPDRFSGHQFPNYSSELNVNALLLGDSALYLCASSRTSGGYNEQFFGPGTRLTVL.

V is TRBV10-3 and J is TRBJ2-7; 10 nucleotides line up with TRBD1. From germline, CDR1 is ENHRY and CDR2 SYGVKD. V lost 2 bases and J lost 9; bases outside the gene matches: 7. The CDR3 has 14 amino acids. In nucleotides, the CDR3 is TGTGCCATCAGTGAGGAGACAGGGGGCAACGGGCAGTACTTC. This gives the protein CAISEETGGNGQYF.

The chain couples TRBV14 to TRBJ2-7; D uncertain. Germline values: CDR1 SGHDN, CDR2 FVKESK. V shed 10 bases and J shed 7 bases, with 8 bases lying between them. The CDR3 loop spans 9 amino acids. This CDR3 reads CANRCEQYV. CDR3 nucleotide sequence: TGTGCCAACCGTTGTGAGCAGTACGTC.

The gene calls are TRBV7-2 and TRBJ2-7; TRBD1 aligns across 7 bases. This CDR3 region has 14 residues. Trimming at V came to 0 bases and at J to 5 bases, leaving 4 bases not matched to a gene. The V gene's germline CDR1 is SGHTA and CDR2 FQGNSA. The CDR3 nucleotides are TGTGCCAGCAGCTTAGCAGGGGGCAAGAACGAGCAGTACTTC. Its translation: CASSLAGGKNEQYF.

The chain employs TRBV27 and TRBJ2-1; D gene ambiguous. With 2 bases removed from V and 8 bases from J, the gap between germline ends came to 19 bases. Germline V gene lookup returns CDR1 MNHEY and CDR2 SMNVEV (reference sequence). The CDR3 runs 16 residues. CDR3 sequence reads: CASSLRPIASSYEQFF. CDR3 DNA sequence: TGTGCCAGCAGTTTAAGACCGATCGCCTCGAGCTATGAGCAGTTCTTC.

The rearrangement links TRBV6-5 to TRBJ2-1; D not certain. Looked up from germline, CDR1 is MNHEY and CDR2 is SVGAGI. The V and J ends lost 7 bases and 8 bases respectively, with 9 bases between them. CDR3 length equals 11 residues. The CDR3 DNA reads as TGTGCCAGCACTATGTGGGATGAGCAGTTCTTC. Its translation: CASTMWDEQFF.

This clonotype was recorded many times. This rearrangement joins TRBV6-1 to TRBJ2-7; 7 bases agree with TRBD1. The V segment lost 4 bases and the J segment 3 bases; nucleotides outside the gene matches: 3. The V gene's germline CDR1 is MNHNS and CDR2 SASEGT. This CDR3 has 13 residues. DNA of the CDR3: TGTGCCAGCAGTGCCGGGACAGACTACGAGCAGTACTTC. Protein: CASSAGTDYEQYF.

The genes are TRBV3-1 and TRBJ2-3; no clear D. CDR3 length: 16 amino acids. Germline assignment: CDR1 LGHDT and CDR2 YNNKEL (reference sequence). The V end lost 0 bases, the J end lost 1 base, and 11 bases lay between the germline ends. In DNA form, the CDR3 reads TGTGCCAGCAGCCAAGAAGACCAGCGAGGCACAGATACGCAGTATTTT. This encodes CASSQEDQRGTDTQYF.

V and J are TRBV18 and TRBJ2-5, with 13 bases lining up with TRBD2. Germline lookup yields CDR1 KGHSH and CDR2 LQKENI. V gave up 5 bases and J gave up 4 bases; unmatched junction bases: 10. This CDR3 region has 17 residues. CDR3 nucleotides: TGTGCCAGCTCAACGTCCGGACTAGCGGGGGCCGGAGAGACCCAGTACTTC. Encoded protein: CASSTSGLAGAGETQYF. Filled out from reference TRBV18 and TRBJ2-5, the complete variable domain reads NAGVMQNPRHLVRRRGQEARLRCSPMKGHSHVYWYRQLPEEGLKFMVYLQKENIIDESGMPKERFSAEFPKEGPSILRIQQVVRGDSAAYFCASSTSGLAGAGETQYFGPGTRLLVL.

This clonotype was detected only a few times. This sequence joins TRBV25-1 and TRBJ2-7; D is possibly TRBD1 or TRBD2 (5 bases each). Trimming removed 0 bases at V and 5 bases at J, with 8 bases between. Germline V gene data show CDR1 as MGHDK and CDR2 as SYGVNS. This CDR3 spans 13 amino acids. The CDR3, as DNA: TGTGCCAGCAGTGAATATTGGGACCACGAGCAGTACGTC. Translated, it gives CASSEYWDHEQYV.

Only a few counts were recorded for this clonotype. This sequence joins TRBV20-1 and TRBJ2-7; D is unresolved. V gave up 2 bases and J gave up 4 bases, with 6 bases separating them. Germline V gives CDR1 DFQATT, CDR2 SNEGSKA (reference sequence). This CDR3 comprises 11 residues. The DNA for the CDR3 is TGCAGTGCTAGAAAATCTTACGAGCAGTACTTC. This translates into CSARKSYEQYF.

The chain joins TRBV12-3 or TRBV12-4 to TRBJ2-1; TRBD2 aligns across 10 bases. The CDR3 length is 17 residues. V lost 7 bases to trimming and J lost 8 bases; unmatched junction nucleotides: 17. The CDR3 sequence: CASTPRGSGGAEYEQFF. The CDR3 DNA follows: TGTGCCAGCACTCCCCGTGGAAGCGGGGGGGCCGAGTATGAGCAGTTCTTC.

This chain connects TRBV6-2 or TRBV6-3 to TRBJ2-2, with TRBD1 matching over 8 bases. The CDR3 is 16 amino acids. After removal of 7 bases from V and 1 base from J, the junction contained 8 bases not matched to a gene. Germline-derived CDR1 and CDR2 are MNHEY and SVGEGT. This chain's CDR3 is CASTSRTGWNTGELFF. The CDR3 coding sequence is TGTGCCAGCACCTCCCGGACAGGGTGGAACACCGGGGAGCTGTTTTTT.